The clone carrying this TCR beta chain has only a few counts. Its antigen is as yet unknown. The sample belongs to a study of T-cell memory formation after mild COVID-19. Across the whole study: Largely, TCR clusters stayed within a single donor.

Each CDR3 protein gets one entry after TCRdb re-called the 5' RACE reads with MiXCR. The table includes 350,000 to 450,000 distinct CDR3 sequences, roughly an eighth detected once. Study-wide findings and caveats: Contracting CD4+ clones sat mainly in CM and EM; CD8+ in EMRA.

The CDR3 extends over 13 amino acids. Germline V gives CDR1 MNHEY, CDR2 SVGAGI. The V gene lost 6 bases and the J gene lost 3 bases, with 10 bases spanning the gap. The rearrangement joins TRBV6-5 to TRBJ2-3, with unresolved D. Sequencing was done on a sample of PBMCs or a T cell subset sorted from them (not recorded which). This clonotype was sampled from a young man who had mild COVID-19 (a few samples of this study predate the infection). Cell type and time point are not known. Here the CDR3 reads CASSVPGTDTQYF. The CDR3 DNA is TGTGCCAGCAGCGTCCCAGGAACAGATACGCAGTATTTT.